The next 21 T cell receptor beta chains were all read from a single sample in a study of beta chain features in type 1 diabetes. The study reverse transcribed the entire isolated RNA, so it sequenced expressed TCRB transcripts. TCRdb keeps only in-frame clones here, not all; method: immunoSEQ multiplex PCR. The repertoire holds 330,000 or so clones, about 18% seen once, with 0.035% to 0.055% in the top ten. Sequencing used naive CD4+ T cells from blood. The origin of the receptors is a young woman in good health.

The chain combines TRBV5-1 with TRBJ2-5, with 9 bases aligning to TRBD2. With 2 bases clipped from V and 4 bases from J, the junction kept 6 bases outside the gene matches. The CDR3 length is 15 residues. Looked up from germline, CDR1 is SGHRS and CDR2 is YFSETQ. The CDR3 bases are TGCGCCAGCAGCTTTCTAAATAGCGGGGGAGAGACCCAGTACTTC. It is translated as CASSFLNSGGETQYF.

This clone turned up a few times. Other DNA sequences within the sample encode an identical CDR3. The chain has TRBV30 and TRBJ2-6; the D is unclear. The V gene lost 2 bases and the J gene lost 0 bases, with 2 bases spanning the gap. Germline CDR1 GTSNPN, CDR2 SVGIG (reference sequence). This CDR3 comprises 13 residues. The DNA of the CDR3 is TGTGCCTGGAGTCTCTCTGGGGCCAACGTCCTGACTTTC. This translates into CAWSLSGANVLTF.

A few counts support this clone. V usage is TRBV7-9 and J usage is TRBJ1-1; 9 positions agree with TRBD1. The ends lost 7 bases at V and 10 bases at J; junction bases unmatched: 10. The CDR3 contains 13 residues. Germline CDR1 SEHNR, CDR2 FQNEAQ (reference sequence). The CDR3 loop is CASNREDRGRAFF. The CDR3 nucleotides read TGTGCCAGCAACAGAGAGGACAGGGGCCGAGCTTTCTTT.

This clone was picked up many times. The chain carries TRBV29-1 and TRBJ2-5; 8 bases fit TRBD2. CDR3 length: 13 amino acids. Germline values: CDR1 SQVTM, CDR2 ANQGSEA. Losses at the gene ends were 3 bases for V and 5 bases for J; bases not matched to a gene: 5. The DNA for the CDR3 is TGCAGCGTTGATCAGCGGGGGCTGGAGACCCAGTACTTC. Amino acid sequence: CSVDQRGLETQYF.

The CDR3 protein is CASSPGASSGNTIYF. The CDR3 coding sequence is TGTGCCAGCTCACCGGGGGCAAGCTCTGGAAACACCATATATTTT. V and J are TRBV18 and TRBJ1-3; weak D call: TRBD1 (6 bases). This CDR3 region has 15 residues. The V end was cut by 3 bases, the J end by 0 bases, with 9 bases between. CDR1 KGHSH and CDR2 LQKENI come from the germline V gene.

This rearrangement joins TRBV7-3 to TRBJ2-2; D is possibly TRBD1 (5 bases). Germline assignment: CDR1 SGHTA and CDR2 FQGTGA. The CDR3 consists of 16 residues. V shed 5 bases and J shed 4 bases, with 17 bases lying between them. The DNA for the CDR3 is TGTGCCAGCAGCAAAATGTCAGGGCAGGGCACCGGGGAGCTGTTTTTT. Translation: CASSKMSGQGTGELFF.

Remarks on this clone: Other DNA sequences in the same sample also yield this CDR3. V usage is TRBV5-1 and J usage is TRBJ2-3, with 11 bases identical to TRBD2. The CDR3 length is 15 residues. The germline V gene has CDR1 SGHRS and CDR2 YFSETQ. The V segment lost 0 bases and the J segment 3 bases; nucleotides outside the gene matches: 0. The CDR3 DNA reads as TGCGCCAGCAGCTTGGGGACTAGCGGGACAGATACGCAGTATTTT. Its translation: CASSLGTSGTDTQYF. The complete variable domain, with remaining parts taken from reference TRBV5-1 and TRBJ2-3, reads KAGVTQTPRYLIKTRGQQVTLSCSPISGHRSVSWYQQTPGQGLQFLFEYFSETQRNKGNFPGRFSGRQFSNSRSEMNVSTLELGDSALYLCASSLGTSGTDTQYFGPGTRLTVL.

A few counts support this clone. CDR3 bases: TGTGCCAGCACCATGACAGGGCCCCACTCCTACGAGCAGTACTTC. Residues: CASTMTGPHSYEQYF. This chain uses TRBV6-6 with TRBJ2-7, with 7 bases matching TRBD1. From germline, CDR1 is MNHNY and CDR2 SVGAGI (reference sequence). The V segment lost 7 bases and the J segment 0 bases; nucleotides outside the gene matches: 9. The CDR3 contains 15 residues.

This clone occurred a few times. The chain employs TRBV2 and TRBJ1-5, with a weak D call TRBD1 (5 bases). The V and J ends lost 1 base and 5 bases respectively, with 9 bases between them. Germline-derived CDR1 and CDR2 are SNHLY and FYNNEI. The CDR3 has 14 amino acids. The CDR3 DNA reads TGTGCCAGCAGTGAAGAGGGGAAGTATCAGCCCCAGCATTTT. Protein: CASSEEGKYQPQHF.

This clone came up a few times. V is TRBV2 and J is TRBJ2-5; TRBD1 aligns across 7 bases. Trimming took 6 bases from V and 1 from J; bases not matched to a gene: 5. Germline V gene lookup returns CDR1 SNHLY and CDR2 FYNNEI. The CDR3 is made up of 14 amino acids. In DNA, the CDR3 is TGTGCCAGCAGGGGACAGTTAACCCAAGAGACCCAGTACTTC. As protein: CASRGQLTQETQYF.

In its sample, this clone was seen a few times. V is TRBV5-4 and J is TRBJ2-6; D is possibly TRBD1 (5 bases). The CDR3 totals 16 residues. Germline values: CDR1 SGHNT, CDR2 YYREEE (reference sequence). The ends were cut back, 0 bases at V and 4 bases at J, with 11 bases in the middle. CDR3 region: CASSLGGAAGANVLTF. CDR3 bases: TGTGCCAGCAGCTTGGGGGGCGCAGCCGGGGCCAACGTCCTGACTTTC.

The chain carries TRBV9 and TRBJ2-3, with D possibly matching TRBD2 (5 bases). The CDR3 has 13 residues. V was pared by 6 bases and J by 6 bases, with 14 bases between. CDR1 SGDLS and CDR2 YYNGEE come from the germline V gene. The CDR3 nucleotides are TGTGCCAGCAATAGAGGGCCCACGGATACGCAGTATTTT. Translating gives CASNRGPTDTQYF.

This chain links TRBV19 with TRBJ2-1, with D possibly TRBD1 on 5 matching bases. CDR1 and CDR2 from the germline V gene are LNHDA and SQIVND (reference sequence). This CDR3 region has 16 residues. V lost 0 bases, J lost 5 bases, and 14 bases lay in between. In nucleotides, the CDR3 is TGTGCCAGTAGTATAGACAGGGTGACGGAAAACAATGAGCAGTTCTTC. Its protein is CASSIDRVTENNEQFF.

The rearrangement links TRBV29-1 to TRBJ2-7; unclear D gene. The CDR3 contains 14 residues. Trimming left V 3 bases short and J 0 bases short, with 12 bases between. The germline gives CDR1 SQVTM, CDR2 ANQGSEA. CDR3: CSVDSQPNSYEQYF. The DNA for the CDR3 is TGCAGCGTTGACAGTCAACCCAACTCCTACGAGCAGTACTTC.

The V gene is TRBV27, the J gene TRBJ2-1, with 14 nucleotides matching TRBD2. From germline, CDR1 is MNHEY and CDR2 SMNVEV (reference sequence). The junction had 12 bases not matched to a gene; V was cut back by 8 bases and J by 6 bases. The CDR3 is 17 amino acids. CDR3 loop: CASLGLAGENRINEQFF. Here the CDR3 DNA reads TGTGCCAGCCTGGGACTAGCGGGAGAGAACAGAATCAATGAGCAGTTCTTC.

V and J are TRBV5-1 and TRBJ2-1; 7 bases are a match to TRBD2. This CDR3 has 15 amino acids. Germline V gene lookup returns CDR1 SGHRS and CDR2 YFSETQ. V shed 7 bases, J shed 6 bases, and the junction held 13 bases outside the gene matches. The CDR3 region is CASFVREAGSNEQFF. CDR3 nucleotides: TGCGCCAGCTTTGTCCGGGAGGCGGGGTCCAATGAGCAGTTCTTC.

This clone was observed a handful of times. This chain connects TRBV19 to TRBJ1-5; D is unclear. Germline CDR1 is LNHDA and CDR2 is SQIVND (reference sequence). Trimming took 6 bases from V and 5 from J, leaving 11 bases between them. The CDR3 loop spans 13 amino acids. The CDR3 reads CASRRSGDQPQHF. CDR3 DNA sequence: TGTGCCAGTAGGCGGTCGGGTGATCAGCCCCAGCATTTT.

The chain is built from TRBV5-6 and TRBJ1-2, with 9 bases aligning to TRBD1. V dropped 7 bases and J dropped 10; count of bases not matched to a gene: 8. Germline values: CDR1 SGHDT, CDR2 YYEEEE. The CDR3 is 12 amino acids. The CDR3 DNA reads TGTGCCAGCTGCCACAGGGACAGGGACTACACCTTC. Its translation: CASCHRDRDYTF.

The chain has TRBV30 and TRBJ1-2; 7 nucleotides align to TRBD1. CDR1 and CDR2 (germline): GTSNPN, SVGIG (reference sequence). J gave up 8 bases and V 7 bases, and 7 bases lay outside the gene matches. The CDR3 is made up of 11 amino acids. For the CDR3, the DNA is TGTGCCTACTCGACAGGGTACGGCTACACCTTC. It encodes CAYSTGYGYTF.

This chain joins TRBV5-6 and TRBJ2-1; TRBD1 matches at 9 bases. This CDR3 spans 16 amino acids. Germline loops: CDR1 SGHDT, CDR2 YYEEEE. V shed 4 bases, J shed 1 base, and the junction held 6 bases outside the gene matches. The CDR3 loop is CASSPAGTGSYNEQFF. CDR3 sequence (DNA): TGTGCCAGCAGCCCGGCCGGGACAGGGTCCTACAATGAGCAGTTCTTC. Looking up the rest from reference TRBV5-6 and TRBJ2-1 gives the full variable domain: DAGVTQSPTHLIKTRGQQVTLRCSPKSGHDTVSWYQQALGQGPQFIFQYYEEEERQRGNFPDRFSGHQFPNYSSELNVNALLLGDSALYLCASSPAGTGSYNEQFFGPGTRLTVL.

This clone was seen a few times. V usage is TRBV4-2 and J usage is TRBJ1-1; D possibly corresponds to TRBD1 (6 bases). V lost 0 bases to trimming and J lost 8 bases, with 13 bases between them. This CDR3 is built from 14 residues. Germline CDR1 reads LGHNA; CDR2 reads YNFKEQ. CDR3 in amino acids: CASSQDQGQGEAFF. DNA for the CDR3: TGTGCCAGCAGCCAAGATCAAGGTCAGGGGGAAGCTTTCTTT.